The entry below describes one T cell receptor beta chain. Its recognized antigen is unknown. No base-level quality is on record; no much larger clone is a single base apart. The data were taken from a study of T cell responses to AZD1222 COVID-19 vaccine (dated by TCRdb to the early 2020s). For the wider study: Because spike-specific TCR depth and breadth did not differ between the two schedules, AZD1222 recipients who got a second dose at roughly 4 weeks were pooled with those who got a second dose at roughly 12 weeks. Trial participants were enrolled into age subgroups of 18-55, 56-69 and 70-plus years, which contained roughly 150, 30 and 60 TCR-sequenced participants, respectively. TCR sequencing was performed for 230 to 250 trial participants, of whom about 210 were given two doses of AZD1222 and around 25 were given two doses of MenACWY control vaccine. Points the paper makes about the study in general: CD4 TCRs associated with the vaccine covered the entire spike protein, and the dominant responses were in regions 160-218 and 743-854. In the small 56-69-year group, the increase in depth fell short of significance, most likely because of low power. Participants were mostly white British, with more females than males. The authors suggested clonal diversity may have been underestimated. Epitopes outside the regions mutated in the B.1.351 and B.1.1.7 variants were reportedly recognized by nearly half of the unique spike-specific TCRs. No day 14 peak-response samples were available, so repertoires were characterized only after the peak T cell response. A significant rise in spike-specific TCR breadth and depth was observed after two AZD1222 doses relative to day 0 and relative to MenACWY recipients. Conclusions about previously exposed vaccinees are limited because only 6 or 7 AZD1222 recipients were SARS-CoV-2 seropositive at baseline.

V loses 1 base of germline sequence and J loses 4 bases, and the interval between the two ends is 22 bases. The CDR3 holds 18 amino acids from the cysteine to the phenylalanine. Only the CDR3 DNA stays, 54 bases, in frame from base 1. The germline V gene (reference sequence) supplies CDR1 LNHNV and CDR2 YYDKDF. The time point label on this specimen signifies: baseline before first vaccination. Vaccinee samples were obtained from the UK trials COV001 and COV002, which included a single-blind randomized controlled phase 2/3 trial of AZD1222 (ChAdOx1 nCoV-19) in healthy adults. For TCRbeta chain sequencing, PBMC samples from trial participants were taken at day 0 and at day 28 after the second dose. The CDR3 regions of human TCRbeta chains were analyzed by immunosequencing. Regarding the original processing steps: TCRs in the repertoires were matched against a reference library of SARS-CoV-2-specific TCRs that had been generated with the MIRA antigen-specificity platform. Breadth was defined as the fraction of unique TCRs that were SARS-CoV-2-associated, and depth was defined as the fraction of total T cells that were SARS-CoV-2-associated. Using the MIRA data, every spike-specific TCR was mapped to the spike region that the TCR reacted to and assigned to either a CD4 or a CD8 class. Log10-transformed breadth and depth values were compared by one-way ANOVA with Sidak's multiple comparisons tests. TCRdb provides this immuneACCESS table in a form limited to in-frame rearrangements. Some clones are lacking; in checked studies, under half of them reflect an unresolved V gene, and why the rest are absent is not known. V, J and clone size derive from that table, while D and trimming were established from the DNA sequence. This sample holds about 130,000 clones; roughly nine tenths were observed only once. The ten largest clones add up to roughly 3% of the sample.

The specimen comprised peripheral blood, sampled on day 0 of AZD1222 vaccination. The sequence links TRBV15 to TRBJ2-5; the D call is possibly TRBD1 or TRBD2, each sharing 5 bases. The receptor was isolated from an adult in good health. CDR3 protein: CATSRGRDGTPWGETQYF. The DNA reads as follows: TGTGCCACCAGCAGAGGTCGCGATGGGACCCCGTGGGGAGAGACCCAGTACTTC.